Below are 21 T cell receptor beta chains sequenced from a single sample in a study of T cells in Graves' hyperthyroidism and ophthalmopathy. TCR beta CDR3 regions were amplified from RNA. An initial round of RT-PCR targeting the TCR CDR3 relied on the HTBI primer set. A single record per CDR3 protein comes from TCRdb applying MiXCR to the multiplex PCR reads. The profile covers roughly 300,000 distinct CDR3 sequences, with around 13% appearing a single time and under 30% taken by the ten largest. The sample taken for sequencing was blood. The receptors derive from a woman in her thirties with Graves' hyperthyroidism.

There are many counts of this clonotype. The genes are TRBV12-3 or TRBV12-4 and TRBJ2-1, with a weak D call TRBD1 (6 bases). The CDR3 contains 13 residues. V was trimmed by 6 bases and J by 7 bases, leaving 13 bases between them. The chain's CDR3 is CASSDGTSNEQFF. CDR3 bases: TGTGCCAGCAGCGACGGGACAAGTAATGAGCAGTTCTTC.

The sample holds a few counts of this clonotype. V is TRBV6-1 and J is TRBJ2-4; D remains unclear. The germline CDR1 and CDR2 sequences are MNHNS and SASEGT. This CDR3 is 13 amino acids long. Trimming stripped 9 bases from V and 0 bases from J, with 9 bases between. The DNA of the CDR3 is TGTGCCAGTCAGCCGGCAGCCAAAAACATTCAGTACTTC. Encoded protein: CASQPAAKNIQYF.

This clonotype was observed many times. The rearrangement joins TRBV12-3 or TRBV12-4 to TRBJ1-5; tentatively, D is TRBD1 (6 bases). The CDR3 is made up of 14 amino acids. Trimming stripped 5 bases from V and 6 bases from J, with 14 bases between. The CDR3 reads CASSPGLTGQPQHF. As DNA, the CDR3 is TGTGCCAGCAGTCCCGGACTGACAGGTCAGCCCCAGCATTTT.

This clonotype was recorded a few times. The V call is TRBV18, the J call TRBJ1-1; no definite D call. Trimming removed 1 base at V and 6 bases at J, with 15 bases between. This CDR3 region has 15 residues. The V gene's germline CDR1 is KGHSH and CDR2 LQKENI. CDR3 loop: CASSPRGGRSAEAFF. CDR3 nucleotide sequence: TGTGCCAGCTCACCACGGGGAGGCAGATCTGCTGAAGCTTTCTTT.

This clonotype turned up a few times. This chain links TRBV28 with TRBJ2-7, with TRBD2 matching over 12 bases. V lost 7 bases, J lost 7 bases, and 8 bases stayed unmatched. Germline lookup yields CDR1 MDHEN and CDR2 SYDVKM. This CDR3 has 14 residues. This CDR3 is CASTLAGGIGEQYF. The DNA of the CDR3 is TGTGCCAGCACTCTAGCGGGAGGGATAGGTGAGCAGTACTTC. Full variable domain (remainder filled in from reference TRBV28 and TRBJ2-7): DVKVTQSSRYLVKRTGEKVFLECVQDMDHENMFWYRQDPGLGLRLIYFSYDVKMKEKGDIPEGYSVSREKKERFSLILESASTNQTSMYLCASTLAGGIGEQYFGPGTRLTVT.

This clonotype was seen at least ten times. This chain uses TRBV28 with TRBJ1-4; no definite D call. The CDR3 loop spans 13 amino acids. CDR1 MDHEN and CDR2 SYDVKM come from the germline V gene. The V gene lost 7 bases and the J gene lost 3 bases, with 9 bases spanning the gap. The CDR3 reads CASTAPPNEKLFF. The CDR3 DNA reads TGTGCCAGCACAGCTCCTCCTAATGAAAAACTGTTTTTT.

This clonotype was seen a handful of times. Germline and junction disagree at one end, which may indicate a read error. This chain links TRBV11-2 with TRBJ1-5; D gene ambiguous. Germline V gene sequence: CDR1 SGHAT, CDR2 FQNNGV. The CDR3 is made up of 11 amino acids. The CDR3 DNA follows: TGTGCCAGCAGCAGTGGTCAGGCCCAGCATTTT. Its protein is CASSSGQAQHF.

This clonotype was counted a few times. This CDR3 reads CASSPAQGDSPLHF. CDR3 DNA sequence: TGTGCCAGCTCACCAGCGCAGGGGGATTCACCCCTCCACTTT. The chain combines TRBV18 with TRBJ1-6, with 7 nucleotides matching TRBD1. Germline V CDR1 and CDR2: KGHSH, LQKENI. The CDR3 spans 14 residues. Germline trimming cut 2 bases from V and 8 bases from J; bases unmatched to any gene: 3. Together with reference TRBV18 and TRBJ1-6, the CDR3 gives the full variable domain: NAGVMQNPRHLVRRRGQEARLRCSPMKGHSHVYWYRQLPEEGLKFMVYLQKENIIDESGMPKERFSAEFPKEGPSILRIQQVVRGDSAAYFCASSPAQGDSPLHFGNGTRLTVT.

This clonotype was seen repeatedly, ten times or more. The chain carries TRBV11-2 and TRBJ1-5, with D maybe TRBD1 (6 bases). Germline lookup yields CDR1 SGHAT and CDR2 FQNNGV. The CDR3 runs 13 residues. V lost 0 bases and J 10 bases, leaving 10 bases between the germline ends. In DNA form, the CDR3 reads TGTGCCAGCAGCTTAGACCAGGGGATCCCCCAGCATTTT. It yields the protein CASSLDQGIPQHF.

The chain uses TRBV3-1 and TRBJ2-7, with TRBD1 matching over 8 bases. The germline CDR1 and CDR2 sequences are LGHDT and YNNKEL (reference sequence). V gave up 4 bases and J gave up 2 bases; unmatched junction bases: 4. The CDR3 consists of 14 residues. CDR3 amino acids: CASSPGGETYEQYF. CDR3 DNA: TGTGCCAGCAGCCCAGGGGGCGAAACCTACGAGCAGTACTTC.

This clonotype was recorded many times. The chain combines TRBV12-3 or TRBV12-4 with TRBJ2-4, with 8 bases that match TRBD1. This CDR3 contains 13 residues. The V segment lost 6 bases and the J segment 5 bases; nucleotides outside the gene matches: 3. The CDR3 sequence: CASRATGENIQYF. As DNA, the CDR3 is TGTGCCAGCAGGGCGACAGGGGAAAACATTCAGTACTTC.

The V call is TRBV10-3, the J call TRBJ2-7; TRBD2 aligns across 7 bases. CDR3 size: 16 residues. CDR1 ENHRY and CDR2 SYGVKD come from the germline V gene. Trimming cost V 2 bases and J 3 bases; bases outside gene matches: 10. Here the CDR3 DNA reads TGTGCCATCAGTGAGAGTGGGCTAGCGGTACACTACGAGCAGTACTTC. This gives the protein CAISESGLAVHYEQYF.

This clonotype was picked up many times. The rearrangement uses TRBV11-1 and TRBJ2-2; 9 bases agree with TRBD1. The CDR3 runs to 16 residues. The germline gives CDR1 SGHAT, CDR2 FQDESV (reference sequence). V lost 1 base to trimming and J lost 5 bases; unmatched junction nucleotides: 5. CDR3 in amino acids: CASSLVGTGRTGELFF. CDR3 bases: TGTGCCAGCAGCTTAGTTGGGACAGGGCGAACCGGGGAGCTGTTTTTT.

There are many counts of this clonotype. J is TRBJ2-1 and V is TRBV28; TRBD2 aligns across 8 bases. Trimming cost V 5 bases and J 7 bases; bases outside gene matches: 10. The CDR3 has 15 residues. Germline V CDR1 and CDR2: MDHEN, SYDVKM. This chain's CDR3 is CASSSGSKIRNEQFF. For the CDR3, the DNA is TGTGCCAGCAGTAGCGGGAGTAAAATAAGGAATGAGCAGTTCTTC.

The sample holds a few counts of this clonotype. V is TRBV9 and J is TRBJ2-5; 7 nucleotides align to TRBD1. This CDR3 has 17 residues. V lost 0 bases, J lost 4 bases, and 12 bases stayed unmatched. Germline loops: CDR1 SGDLS, CDR2 YYNGEE. The CDR3 DNA reads as TGTGCCAGCAGCGTAGATCCCGGGACAGACGGCCGAGAGACCCAGTACTTC. Translation: CASSVDPGTDGRETQYF.

As to this clonotype: A much larger clone lies a single base off, so this may be a read error. The chain uses TRBV7-2 and TRBJ1-3; the D is unclear. V was cut by 1 base and J by 0 bases, with 10 bases left in between. There are 16 residues in the CDR3. In germline, CDR1 is SGHTA, CDR2 FQGNSA. CDR3: CASSLGASSSGNTIYF. CDR3 DNA sequence: TGTGCCAGCAGCTTAGGTGCGTCGAGCTCTGGAAACACCATATATTTT.

This clonotype was picked up many times. V and J are TRBV7-9 and TRBJ2-5; TRBD2 agrees at 7 bases. This CDR3 is 16 amino acids long. With V trimmed by 5 bases and J by 4 bases, 13 bases remained unmatched. The germline V gene encodes CDR1 SEHNR and CDR2 FQNEAQ (reference sequence). CDR3 coding DNA: TGTGCCAGCAGCCGACAAAGCGGGGTAAAACGAGAGACCCAGTACTTC. Amino acid sequence: CASSRQSGVKRETQYF.

This clonotype was seen repeatedly, ten times or more. This chain connects TRBV20-1 to TRBJ2-3; 10 nucleotides match TRBD2. Per the germline V gene, CDR1 is DFQATT and CDR2 is SNEGSKA (reference sequence). J was trimmed by 6 bases and V by 4 bases; bases with no gene match: 10. The CDR3 totals 15 residues. In DNA form, the CDR3 reads TGCAGTGCTATGAAGCGGGAGGGCCGCTTGGATACGCAGTATTTT. This translates into CSAMKREGRLDTQYF.

This clonotype was recorded at least ten times. This chain joins TRBV10-3 and TRBJ1-2; D unresolved. CDR1 ENHRY and CDR2 SYGVKD come from the germline V gene. This CDR3 contains 16 residues. Trimming pared 4 bases from V and 2 bases from J, leaving 17 bases between. The CDR3 nucleotides are TGTGCCATCAGTGCTTCGGGAGGGTCGGCAAACTATGGCTACACCTTC. Translated: CAISASGGSANYGYTF.

This clonotype showed up many times. The rearrangement joins TRBV19 to TRBJ2-7, with D hard to call. CDR3 size: 13 residues. V gave up 4 bases and J gave up 5 bases, with 12 bases separating them. Germline V gives CDR1 LNHDA, CDR2 SQIVND (reference sequence). The CDR3 sequence: CASSTWAADEQYF. The CDR3 coding sequence is TGTGCCAGTAGTACCTGGGCAGCTGACGAGCAGTACTTC.

This chain joins TRBV7-9 and TRBJ1-5; TRBD1 matches at 7 bases. This CDR3 comprises 15 residues. Germline CDR1 SEHNR, CDR2 FQNEAQ (reference sequence). V dropped 1 base and J dropped 6; count of bases not matched to a gene: 6. The CDR3 loop is CASSLERQGGQPQHF. The DNA for the CDR3 is TGTGCCAGCAGCTTAGAGAGACAGGGCGGTCAGCCCCAGCATTTT.